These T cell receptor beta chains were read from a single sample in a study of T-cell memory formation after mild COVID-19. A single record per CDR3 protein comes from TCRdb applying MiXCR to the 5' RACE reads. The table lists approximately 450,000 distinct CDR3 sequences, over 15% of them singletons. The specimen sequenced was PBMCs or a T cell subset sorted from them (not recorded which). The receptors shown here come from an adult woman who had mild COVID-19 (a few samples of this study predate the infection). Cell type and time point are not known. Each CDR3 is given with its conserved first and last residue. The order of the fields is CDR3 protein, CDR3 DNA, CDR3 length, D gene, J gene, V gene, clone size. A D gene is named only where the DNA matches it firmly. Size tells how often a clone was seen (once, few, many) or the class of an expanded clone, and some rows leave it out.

CDR3 protein: CASSRGPTRARSKLFF
CDR3 DNA: TGTGCCAGCAGCCGAGGGCCAACTCGGGCCCGGAGCAAACTGTTTTTT
CDR3 length: 16
D gene: .
J gene: TRBJ1-4
V gene: TRBV14
clone size: .

CDR3 protein: CATSDPPGQGIAF
CDR3 DNA: TGTGCCACCAGTGATCCGCCGGGACAGGGGATAGCATTT
CDR3 length: 13
D gene: TRBD1
J gene: TRBJ2-3
V gene: TRBV24-1
clone size: .

CDR3 protein: CASSQERAGYYGYTF
CDR3 DNA: TGCGCCAGCAGCCAAGAAAGGGCAGGATACTATGGCTACACCTTC
CDR3 length: 15
D gene: .
J gene: TRBJ1-2
V gene: TRBV4-3
clone size: .

CDR3 protein: CASSQTGQNYNEQFF
CDR3 DNA: TGTGCCAGCAGTCAGACGGGACAGAATTACAATGAGCAGTTCTTC
CDR3 length: 15
D gene: TRBD1
J gene: TRBJ2-1
V gene: TRBV3-1
clone size: few

CDR3 protein: CASSPGQLSSYEQYF
CDR3 DNA: TGTGCCAGCAGCCCGGGACAGTTGAGCTCCTACGAGCAGTACTTC
CDR3 length: 15
D gene: .
J gene: TRBJ2-7
V gene: TRBV21-1
clone size: many

CDR3 protein: CASRQGRDGSSYNEQFF
CDR3 DNA: TGTGCCAGCAGGCAGGGTAGGGACGGGAGCTCCTACAATGAGCAGTTCTTC
CDR3 length: 17
D gene: .
J gene: TRBJ2-1
V gene: TRBV9
clone size: .

CDR3 protein: CASSFLDGMNTEAFF
CDR3 DNA: TGTGCCAGCAGCTTCCTGGACGGAATGAACACTGAAGCTTTCTTT
CDR3 length: 15
D gene: .
J gene: TRBJ1-1
V gene: TRBV11-2
clone size: few

CDR3 protein: CASSIKGRGYTF
CDR3 DNA: TGTGCCAGTAGTATAAAGGGGAGAGGCTACACCTTC
CDR3 length: 12
D gene: .
J gene: TRBJ1-2
V gene: TRBV19
clone size: .

CDR3 protein: CSAREGGVEHIQYF
CDR3 DNA: TGCAGTGCTAGAGAGGGGGGAGTTGAGCACATTCAGTACTTC
CDR3 length: 14
D gene: .
J gene: TRBJ2-4
V gene: TRBV20-1
clone size: .

CDR3 protein: CASSSQPGLAGVHGPNEQFF
CDR3 DNA: TGTGCCAGCAGCTCCCAGCCGGGACTAGCGGGAGTTCATGGCCCCAATGAGCAGTTCTTC
CDR3 length: 20
D gene: TRBD2
J gene: TRBJ2-1
V gene: TRBV7-2
clone size: .

CDR3 protein: CASSFYLWSSTDTQYF
CDR3 DNA: TGTGCCAGCAGTTTTTATCTATGGAGTAGCACAGATACGCAGTATTTT
CDR3 length: 16
D gene: .
J gene: TRBJ2-3
V gene: TRBV12-3/TRBV12-4
clone size: .

CDR3 protein: CASSTPGLEGPDTQYF
CDR3 DNA: TGTGCCAGTAGTACTCCGGGACTGGAGGGTCCAGATACGCAGTATTTT
CDR3 length: 16
D gene: .
J gene: TRBJ2-3
V gene: TRBV19
clone size: .

CDR3 protein: CASSPGTGGGGNEKLFF
CDR3 DNA: TGTGCCAGCAGCCCGGGGACAGGGGGCGGCGGTAATGAAAAACTGTTTTTT
CDR3 length: 17
D gene: TRBD1
J gene: TRBJ1-4
V gene: TRBV9
clone size: few

CDR3 protein: CASSKPLTGAGANVLTF
CDR3 DNA: TGTGCCAGCAGCAAGCCCCTTACAGGGGCCGGGGCCAACGTCCTGACTTTC
CDR3 length: 17
D gene: TRBD1
J gene: TRBJ2-6
V gene: TRBV6-2/TRBV6-3
clone size: few

CDR3 protein: CASSPGLATTQETQYF
CDR3 DNA: TGTGCCAGCAGCCCGGGACTAGCCACCACCCAAGAGACCCAGTACTTC
CDR3 length: 16
D gene: TRBD2
J gene: TRBJ2-5
V gene: TRBV12-3/TRBV12-4
clone size: few

CDR3 protein: CASSEDAAGRYNEQFF
CDR3 DNA: TGTGCCAGCAGTGAAGATGCGGCAGGGAGATACAATGAGCAGTTCTTC
CDR3 length: 16
D gene: .
J gene: TRBJ2-1
V gene: TRBV6-1
clone size: .

CDR3 protein: CATGGYNTGELFF
CDR3 DNA: TGTGCCACCGGGGGCTACAACACCGGGGAGCTGTTTTTT
CDR3 length: 13
D gene: .
J gene: TRBJ2-2
V gene: TRBV15
clone size: few

CDR3 protein: CASSWTGLLKETQYF
CDR3 DNA: TGCGCCAGCAGCTGGACAGGTCTTTTAAAAGAGACCCAGTACTTC
CDR3 length: 15
D gene: TRBD1
J gene: TRBJ2-5
V gene: TRBV5-1
clone size: .

CDR3 protein: CASSVGSGSLEQYF
CDR3 DNA: TGTGCCAGCAGCGTAGGATCCGGGTCCCTCGAGCAGTACTTC
CDR3 length: 14
D gene: .
J gene: TRBJ2-7
V gene: TRBV9
clone size: .

CDR3 protein: CASSSRNTEQFF
CDR3 DNA: TGTGCCAGCAGCTCCCGGAACACAGAGCAGTTCTTC
CDR3 length: 12
D gene: .
J gene: TRBJ2-1
V gene: TRBV6-5
clone size: .

CDR3 protein: CASSPDSLYNEQFF
CDR3 DNA: TGTGCCAGTAGCCCCGACAGTTTGTACAATGAGCAGTTCTTC
CDR3 length: 14
D gene: .
J gene: TRBJ2-1
V gene: TRBV19
clone size: once

CDR3 protein: CATSTPGAPGELFF
CDR3 DNA: TGTGCCACCAGCACCCCCGGGGCGCCCGGGGAGCTGTTTTTT
CDR3 length: 14
D gene: .
J gene: TRBJ2-2
V gene: TRBV24-1
clone size: few

CDR3 protein: CSATTGHSTGELFF
CDR3 DNA: TGCAGTGCTACAACGGGACATTCAACCGGGGAGCTGTTTTTT
CDR3 length: 14
D gene: .
J gene: TRBJ2-2
V gene: TRBV20-1
clone size: .

CDR3 protein: CSVWWGQGYEQYF
CDR3 DNA: TGCAGCGTTTGGTGGGGACAGGGGTACGAGCAGTACTTC
CDR3 length: 13
D gene: TRBD1
J gene: TRBJ2-7
V gene: TRBV29-1
clone size: few

CDR3 protein: CASSHFRTGNEQFF
CDR3 DNA: TGTGCCAGCAGTCATTTTAGAACGGGGAATGAGCAGTTCTTC
CDR3 length: 14
D gene: .
J gene: TRBJ2-1
V gene: TRBV5-5
clone size: .

CDR3 protein: CASSQAVGGTEAFF
CDR3 DNA: TGCGCCAGCAGCCAAGCAGTGGGGGGCACTGAAGCTTTCTTT
CDR3 length: 14
D gene: .
J gene: TRBJ1-1
V gene: TRBV4-3
clone size: .

CDR3 protein: CASSLGQGGLDEQYF
CDR3 DNA: TGTGCCAGCAGCTTAGGACAGGGAGGGTTGGACGAGCAGTACTTC
CDR3 length: 15
D gene: .
J gene: TRBJ2-7
V gene: TRBV7-6
clone size: .

CDR3 protein: CASSTWQDGNTIYF
CDR3 DNA: TGTGCCAGCAGCACTTGGCAGGACGGAAACACCATATATTTT
CDR3 length: 14
D gene: .
J gene: TRBJ1-3
V gene: TRBV12-3/TRBV12-4
clone size: .

CDR3 protein: CASSHPGTGAYEQYF
CDR3 DNA: TGCGCCAGCAGCCACCCTGGGACAGGGGCCTACGAGCAGTACTTC
CDR3 length: 15
D gene: TRBD1
J gene: TRBJ2-7
V gene: TRBV4-1
clone size: few

CDR3 protein: CASSEGAGLPTGELFF
CDR3 DNA: TGTGCCAGCAGCGAGGGGGCGGGATTGCCCACCGGGGAGCTGTTTTTT
CDR3 length: 16
D gene: .
J gene: TRBJ2-2
V gene: TRBV6-5
clone size: many

CDR3 protein: CASSYSTRSNTEAFF
CDR3 DNA: TGTGCCAGCAGTTACTCGACTAGGTCGAACACTGAAGCTTTCTTT
CDR3 length: 15
D gene: .
J gene: TRBJ1-1
V gene: TRBV6-5
clone size: few

CDR3 protein: CASSGTGAGDTQYF
CDR3 DNA: TGCGCCAGCAGTGGGACAGGAGCGGGAGATACGCAGTATTTT
CDR3 length: 14
D gene: TRBD1
J gene: TRBJ2-3
V gene: TRBV4-1
clone size: few

CDR3 protein: CASSPYGTSSYFFNEQFF
CDR3 DNA: TGTGCCAGCAGTCCTTATGGGACTAGCTCGTACTTCTTCAATGAGCAGTTCTTC
CDR3 length: 18
D gene: TRBD2
J gene: TRBJ2-1
V gene: TRBV7-7
clone size: .

CDR3 protein: CASSPMAGNEQFF
CDR3 DNA: TGTGCCAGCAGCCCCATGGCGGGGAATGAGCAGTTCTTC
CDR3 length: 13
D gene: .
J gene: TRBJ2-1
V gene: TRBV7-3
clone size: .

CDR3 protein: CASSPRLTGWNTEAFF
CDR3 DNA: TGTGCCAGCAGCCCACGACTGACGGGATGGAACACTGAAGCTTTCTTT
CDR3 length: 16
D gene: .
J gene: TRBJ1-1
V gene: TRBV4-2
clone size: .

CDR3 protein: CSVDFWGSYNEQFF
CDR3 DNA: TGCAGCGTTGACTTCTGGGGCTCCTACAATGAGCAGTTCTTC
CDR3 length: 14
D gene: .
J gene: TRBJ2-1
V gene: TRBV29-1
clone size: few

CDR3 protein: CASSYRETYEQYF
CDR3 DNA: TGTGCCAGCAGTTACAGGGAGACCTACGAGCAGTACTTC
CDR3 length: 13
D gene: .
J gene: TRBJ2-7
V gene: TRBV6-5
clone size: few

CDR3 protein: CATSDGNSYEQYF
CDR3 DNA: TGTGCCACCAGTGATGGCAATTCCTACGAGCAGTACTTC
CDR3 length: 13
D gene: .
J gene: TRBJ2-7
V gene: TRBV24-1
clone size: few

CDR3 protein: CASKLRDRAYEQYF
CDR3 DNA: TGTGCCAGCAAACTACGGGACAGAGCCTACGAGCAGTACTTC
CDR3 length: 14
D gene: TRBD1
J gene: TRBJ2-7
V gene: TRBV6-6
clone size: .

CDR3 protein: CATSEPLGTEKNTGELFF
CDR3 DNA: TGTGCCACCAGTGAGCCCCTGGGGACAGAAAAAAACACCGGGGAGCTGTTTTTT
CDR3 length: 18
D gene: TRBD1
J gene: TRBJ2-2
V gene: TRBV24-1
clone size: few

CDR3 protein: CASSSQGVTEAFF
CDR3 DNA: TGTGCCAGCAGCAGTCAGGGGGTGACTGAAGCTTTCTTT
CDR3 length: 13
D gene: TRBD1
J gene: TRBJ1-1
V gene: TRBV7-3
clone size: few

CDR3 protein: CASSYPTGAGTEAFF
CDR3 DNA: TGTGCCAGCAGTTACCCCACAGGGGCGGGCACTGAAGCTTTCTTT
CDR3 length: 15
D gene: TRBD1
J gene: TRBJ1-1
V gene: TRBV6-5
clone size: .

CDR3 protein: CASSQGGTADNEQYF
CDR3 DNA: TGTGCCAGCAGCCAAGGGGGGACAGCGGATAACGAGCAGTACTTC
CDR3 length: 15
D gene: TRBD1
J gene: TRBJ2-7
V gene: TRBV4-2
clone size: .

CDR3 protein: CSARDRRAKSTDTQYF
CDR3 DNA: TGCAGTGCTAGAGATCGGAGGGCTAAAAGCACAGATACGCAGTATTTT
CDR3 length: 16
D gene: .
J gene: TRBJ2-3
V gene: TRBV20-1
clone size: .

CDR3 protein: CSGSAGNTEAFF
CDR3 DNA: TGCAGCGGAAGCGCAGGGAACACTGAAGCTTTCTTT
CDR3 length: 12
D gene: .
J gene: TRBJ1-1
V gene: TRBV29-1
clone size: .

CDR3 protein: CASSSPDEKLFF
CDR3 DNA: TGTGCCAGCAGTTCCCCAGATGAAAAACTGTTTTTT
CDR3 length: 12
D gene: .
J gene: TRBJ1-4
V gene: TRBV12-3/TRBV12-4
clone size: few